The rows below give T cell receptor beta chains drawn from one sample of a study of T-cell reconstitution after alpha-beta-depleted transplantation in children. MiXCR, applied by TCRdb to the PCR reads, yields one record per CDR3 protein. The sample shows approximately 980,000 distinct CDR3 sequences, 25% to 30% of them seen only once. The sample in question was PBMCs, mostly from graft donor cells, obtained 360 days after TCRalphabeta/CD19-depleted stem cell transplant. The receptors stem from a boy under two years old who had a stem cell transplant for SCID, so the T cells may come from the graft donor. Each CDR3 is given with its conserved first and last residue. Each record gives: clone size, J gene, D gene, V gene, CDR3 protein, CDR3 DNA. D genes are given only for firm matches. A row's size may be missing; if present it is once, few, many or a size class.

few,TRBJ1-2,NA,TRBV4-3,CASSQGGKIGYTF,TGCGCCAGCAGCCAAGGGGGAAAGATCGGCTACACCTTC
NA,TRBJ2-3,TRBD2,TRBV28,CASIPLAGGRDTQYF,TGTGCCAGCATCCCCCTAGCGGGGGGTCGGGATACGCAGTATTTT
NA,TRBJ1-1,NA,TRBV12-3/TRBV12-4,CASSLGKQGPNTEAFF,TGTGCCAGCAGTTTAGGAAAACAGGGCCCGAACACTGAAGCTTTCTTT
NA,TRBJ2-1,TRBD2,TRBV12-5,CASGSSGGEQFF,TGTGCTAGTGGCTCCTCGGGGGGGGAGCAGTTCTTC
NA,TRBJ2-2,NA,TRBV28,CASRPWTPRSGELFF,TGTGCCAGCAGACCGTGGACCCCCAGAAGCGGGGAGCTGTTTTTT
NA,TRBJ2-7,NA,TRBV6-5,CASSYSSPGVSYEQYF,TGTGCCAGCAGTTACTCGAGTCCGGGGGTCTCCTACGAGCAGTACTTC
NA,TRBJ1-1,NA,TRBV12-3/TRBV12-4,CASSSNSKPYTEAFF,TGTGCCAGCAGTTCCAACAGCAAACCATACACTGAAGCTTTCTTT
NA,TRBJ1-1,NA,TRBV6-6,CASVGQAGTEAFF,TGTGCCAGCGTTGGGCAAGCGGGAACTGAAGCTTTCTTT
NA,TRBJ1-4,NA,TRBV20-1,CSALGNSHRSSNEKLFF,TGCAGTGCCCTTGGGAATTCCCACAGAAGTTCTAATGAAAAACTGTTTTTT
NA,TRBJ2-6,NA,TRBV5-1,CASSFGEGGSSGANVLTF,TGCGCCAGCAGCTTCGGTGAGGGGGGAAGCTCTGGGGCCAACGTCCTGACTTTC
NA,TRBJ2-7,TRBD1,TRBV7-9,CASSLYDRGGEQYF,TGTGCCAGCAGCTTATATGACAGGGGCGGCGAGCAGTACTTC
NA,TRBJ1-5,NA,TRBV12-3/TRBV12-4,CASSLSLGNQPQHF,TGTGCCAGCAGTTTAAGCCTCGGCAATCAGCCCCAGCATTTT
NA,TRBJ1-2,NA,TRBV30,CAWSMVFGYGYTF,TGTGCCTGGAGTATGGTTTTCGGCTATGGCTACACCTTC
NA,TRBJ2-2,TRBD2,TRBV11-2,CASSRNIRLAGTPNTGELFF,TGTGCCAGCAGCCGAAACATCCGACTAGCGGGGACCCCGAACACCGGGGAGCTGTTTTTT
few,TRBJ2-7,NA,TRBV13,CASSFRLGGEQYF,TGTGCCAGCAGTTTCCGACTAGGGGGCGAGCAGTACTTC
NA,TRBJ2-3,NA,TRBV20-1,CSARGSPQRTDTQYF,TGCAGTGCTAGGGGCAGCCCACAACGCACAGATACGCAGTATTTT
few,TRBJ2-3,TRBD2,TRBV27,CASSLSGGFFTDTQYF,TGTGCCAGCAGTTTGTCGGGAGGGTTCTTCACAGATACGCAGTATTTT
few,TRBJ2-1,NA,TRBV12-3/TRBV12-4,CASSSPWGEQFF,TGTGCCAGCAGCTCGCCGTGGGGTGAGCAGTTCTTC
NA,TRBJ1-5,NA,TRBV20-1,CSVCKPQHF,TGCAGTGTTTGCAAGCCCCAGCATTTT
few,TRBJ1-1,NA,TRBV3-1,CASSQVLETEAFF,TGTGCCAGCAGCCAAGTGTTGGAAACTGAAGCTTTCTTT
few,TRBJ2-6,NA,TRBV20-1,CSARGTAPSGANVLTF,TGCAGTGCTAGAGGAACGGCGCCCTCTGGGGCCAACGTCCTGACTTTC
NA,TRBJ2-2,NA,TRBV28,CASTQGGLGTGELFF,TGTGCCAGCACACAAGGAGGGTTGGGGACCGGGGAGCTGTTTTTT
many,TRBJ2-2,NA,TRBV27,CASSLHTGELFF,TGTGCCAGCAGCCTTCACACGGGGGAGCTGTTTTTT
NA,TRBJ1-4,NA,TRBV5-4,CASSLRPGLINEKLFF,TGTGCCAGCAGCTTGAGGCCGGGACTGATAAATGAAAAACTGTTTTTT
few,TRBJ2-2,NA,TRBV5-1,CASSLQVGGELFF,TGCGCCAGCAGCTTGCAAGTGGGCGGGGAGCTGTTTTTT
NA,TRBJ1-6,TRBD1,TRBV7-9,CASSEDRGWGYSPLHF,TGTGCCAGCAGCGAAGACAGGGGCTGGGGGTATTCACCCCTCCACTTT
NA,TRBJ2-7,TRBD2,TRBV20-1,CSATLAGGPFLGYEQYF,TGCAGTGCCACCCTAGCGGGGGGCCCTTTCCTCGGCTACGAGCAGTACTTC
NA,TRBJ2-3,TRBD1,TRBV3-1,CASSHYSRGDRGTGGLVDTQYF,TGTGCCAGCAGCCATTACTCGAGAGGGGACAGGGGAACGGGGGGCCTGGTGGATACGCAGTATTTT
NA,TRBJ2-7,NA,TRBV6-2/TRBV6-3,CASRRWGSSYEQYF,TGTGCCAGCCGGCGGTGGGGTAGCTCCTACGAGCAGTACTTC
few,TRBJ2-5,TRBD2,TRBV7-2,CASEVGGRPGRETQYF,TGTGCCAGCGAGGTCGGGGGGAGACCCGGTCGGGAGACCCAGTACTTC
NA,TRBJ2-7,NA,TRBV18,CASSPWKGDEQYF,TGTGCCAGCTCACCCTGGAAAGGCGACGAGCAGTACTTC
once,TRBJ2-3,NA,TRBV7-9,CASSSPGASTDTQYF,TGTGCCAGCAGTTCCCCGGGGGCCAGCACAGATACGCAGTATTTT
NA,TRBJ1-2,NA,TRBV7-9,CASSLVSGDYGYTF,TGTGCCAGCAGCTTAGTCTCAGGGGACTATGGCTACACCTTC
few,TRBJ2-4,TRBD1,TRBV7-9,CASSSPGQGKNIQYF,TGTGCCAGCAGCTCGCCGGGACAGGGGAAAAACATTCAGTACTTC
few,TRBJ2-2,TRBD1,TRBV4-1,CASSRLDRDGPGELFF,TGCGCCAGCAGCCGCCTTGACAGGGACGGACCCGGGGAGCTGTTTTTT
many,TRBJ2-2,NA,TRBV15,CATSNWVNTGELFF,TGTGCCACCAGCAATTGGGTGAACACCGGGGAGCTGTTTTTT
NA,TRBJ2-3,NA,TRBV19,CASRPLDSSFPSTDTQYF,TGTGCCAGTAGGCCACTCGACTCAAGCTTTCCTAGCACAGATACGCAGTATTTT
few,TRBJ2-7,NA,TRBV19,CATKEGVGYEQYF,TGTGCCACCAAAGAGGGTGTCGGCTACGAGCAGTACTTC
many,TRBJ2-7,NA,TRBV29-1,CSVAQAPLLYEQYF,TGCAGCGTTGCGCAAGCGCCTCTCCTCTACGAGCAGTACTTC
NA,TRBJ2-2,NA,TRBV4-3,CASSQPAYTGELFF,TGCGCCAGCAGCCAACCAGCCTACACCGGGGAGCTGTTTTTT
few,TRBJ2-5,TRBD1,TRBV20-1,CSARVRGRLETQYF,TGCAGTGCTAGAGTAAGGGGGCGCCTCGAGACCCAGTACTTC
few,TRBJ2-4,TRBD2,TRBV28,CASSSSATGGNIQYF,TGTGCCAGCAGCTCTAGCGCTACGGGGGGAAACATTCAGTACTTC
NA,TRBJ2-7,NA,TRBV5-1,CASSSWPGYVYEQYF,TGCGCCAGCAGCTCCTGGCCAGGCTACGTCTACGAGCAGTACTTC
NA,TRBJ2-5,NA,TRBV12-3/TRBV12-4,CASSRHTTQETQYF,TGTGCCAGCAGTAGACATACGACTCAAGAGACCCAGTACTTC
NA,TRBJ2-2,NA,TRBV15,CATSPTDSFYTGELFF,TGTGCCACCAGCCCCACAGATTCCTTTTACACCGGGGAGCTGTTTTTT
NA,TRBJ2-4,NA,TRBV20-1,CSASSAWDSGWGNIQYF,TGCAGTGCTAGTTCCGCATGGGACTCCGGCTGGGGTAACATTCAGTACTTC
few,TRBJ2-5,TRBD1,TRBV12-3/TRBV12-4,CASTHTGVGETQYF,TGTGCCAGCACCCATACAGGGGTCGGGGAGACCCAGTACTTC
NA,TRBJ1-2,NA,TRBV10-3,CAISESVWSYGYTF,TGTGCCATCAGTGAGTCGGTGTGGAGCTATGGCTACACCTTC
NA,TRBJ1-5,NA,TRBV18,CASSPGLGPSNQPQHF,TGTGCCAGCTCACCAGGACTGGGGCCTAGCAATCAGCCCCAGCATTTT
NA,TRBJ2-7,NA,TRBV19,CASSMGSSYEQYF,TGTGCCAGTAGTATGGGGAGCTCCTACGAGCAGTACTTC
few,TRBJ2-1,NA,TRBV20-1,CSARPAFTLRDEQFF,TGCAGTGCTAGGCCCGCCTTTACCCTGCGGGATGAGCAGTTCTTC
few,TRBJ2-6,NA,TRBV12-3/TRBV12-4,CASSFGRAGGRGANVLTF,TGTGCCAGCAGTTTTGGGCGAGCGGGTGGGCGCGGAGCCAACGTCCTGACTTTC
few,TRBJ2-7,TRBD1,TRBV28,CASSPQGQGVVPEQYF,TGTGCCAGCAGTCCCCAGGGACAGGGAGTGGTTCCCGAGCAGTACTTC
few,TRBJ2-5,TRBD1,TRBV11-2,CASSLTRTGGQETQYF,TGTGCCAGCAGCCTGACCCGGACAGGGGGCCAGGAGACCCAGTACTTC
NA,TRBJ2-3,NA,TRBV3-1,CASSLQRSVDTQYF,TGTGCCAGCAGCCTTCAGCGATCCGTAGATACGCAGTATTTT